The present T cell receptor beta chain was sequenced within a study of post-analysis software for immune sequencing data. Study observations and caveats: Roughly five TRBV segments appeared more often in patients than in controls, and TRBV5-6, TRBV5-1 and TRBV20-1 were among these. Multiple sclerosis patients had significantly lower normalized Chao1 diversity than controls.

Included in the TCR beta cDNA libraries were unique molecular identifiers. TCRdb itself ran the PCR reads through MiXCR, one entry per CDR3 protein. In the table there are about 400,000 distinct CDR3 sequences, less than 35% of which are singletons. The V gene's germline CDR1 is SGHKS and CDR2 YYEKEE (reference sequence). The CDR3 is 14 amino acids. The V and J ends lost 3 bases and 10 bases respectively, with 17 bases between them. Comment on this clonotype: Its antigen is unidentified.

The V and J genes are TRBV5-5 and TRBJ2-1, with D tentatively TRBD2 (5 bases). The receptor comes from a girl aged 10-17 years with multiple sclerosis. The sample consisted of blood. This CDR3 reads CASSSPGNRREQFF. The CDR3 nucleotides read TGTGCCAGCAGCTCCCCCGGGAACCGTAGGGAGCAGTTCTTC.